These 5 T cell receptor beta chains were sequenced from one sample in a study of blood T cells in healthy people across ages. Together with a sample-barcoded 5' primer, a J-beta primer mix was included in a second PCR lasting about 7 to 11 cycles. TCRdb redid the calling of the 5' RACE reads with MiXCR, one entry per CDR3 protein. The data contain roughly 900,000 distinct CDR3 sequences, 48% of them singletons. Sequencing input: blood. All receptors come from a man aged 30 to 39 in good health.

This clonotype has a handful of counts. The chain uses TRBV20-1 and TRBJ2-7; no reliable D call. Per germline, CDR1 DFQATT and CDR2 SNEGSKA (reference sequence). This CDR3 has 15 amino acids. V lost 1 base, J lost 3 bases, and 16 bases lay in between. The CDR3 DNA reads TGCAGTGCTAGAGTAGTCGAGCTACGGAGCTACGAGCAGTACTTC. Protein product: CSARVVELRSYEQYF.

The chain combines TRBV27 with TRBJ1-1, with TRBD1 identical over 7 bases. Germline V gene data show CDR1 as MNHEY and CDR2 as SMNVEV (reference sequence). J was trimmed by 4 bases and V by 4 bases; bases with no gene match: 6. This CDR3 is 14 amino acids long. CDR3 amino acids: CASSSGGGTTEAFF. CDR3 sequence (DNA): TGTGCCAGCAGTTCGGGAGGGGGCACCACTGAAGCTTTCTTT.

There are a few counts of this clonotype. V is TRBV3-1 and J is TRBJ2-1; a possible D gene is TRBD1 (6 bases). Germline V gene sequence: CDR1 LGHDT, CDR2 YNNKEL (reference sequence). Trimming pared 0 bases from V and 5 bases from J, leaving 14 bases between. The CDR3 loop spans 16 amino acids. CDR3 sequence reads: CASSQERGGFDNEQFF. CDR3 DNA: TGTGCCAGCAGCCAAGAGAGAGGGGGTTTTGACAATGAGCAGTTCTTC.

The rearrangement links TRBV20-1 to TRBJ1-2; maybe TRBD1 (6 bases). From germline, CDR1 is DFQATT and CDR2 SNEGSKA (reference sequence). The CDR3 covers 14 residues. V lost 6 bases and J 2 bases, leaving 16 bases between the germline ends. The CDR3 loop reads CSAPEPDRNYGYTF. The CDR3 DNA reads TGCAGTGCACCTGAACCCGACAGGAACTATGGCTACACCTTC.

This chain links TRBV3-1 with TRBJ1-6, with D perhaps TRBD1 (6 bases). Per the germline V gene, CDR1 is LGHDT and CDR2 is YNNKEL (reference sequence). V lost 1 base to trimming and J lost 7 bases, with 11 bases between them. The CDR3 covers 15 residues. The CDR3 DNA is TGTGCCAGCAGCCAAGGAACAGGGATGAATTCACCCCTCCACTTT. This sequence encodes CASSQGTGMNSPLHF.